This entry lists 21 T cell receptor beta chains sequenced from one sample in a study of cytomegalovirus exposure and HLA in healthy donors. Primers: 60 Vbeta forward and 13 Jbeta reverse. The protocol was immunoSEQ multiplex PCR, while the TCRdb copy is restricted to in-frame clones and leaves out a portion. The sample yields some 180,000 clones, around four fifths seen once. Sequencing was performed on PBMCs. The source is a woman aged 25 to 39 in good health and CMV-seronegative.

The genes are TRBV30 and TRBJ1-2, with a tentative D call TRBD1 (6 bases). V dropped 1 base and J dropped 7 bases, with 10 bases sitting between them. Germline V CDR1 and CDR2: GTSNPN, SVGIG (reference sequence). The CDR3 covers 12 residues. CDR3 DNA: TGTGCCTGGAGTGCAGGGGTCGGTGGCTACACCTTC. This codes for CAWSAGVGGYTF.

In DNA, the CDR3 is TGCGCCAGCAGCTTGGGGGGGGGAAACAGGTTTTCAGGGCATGAGCAGTTCTTC. Its protein is CASSLGGGNRFSGHEQFF. The V call is TRBV5-1, the J call TRBJ2-1, with 7 bases fitting TRBD2. Trimming removed 0 bases from V and 8 bases from J; junction bases left unmatched: 17. From germline, CDR1 is SGHRS and CDR2 YFSETQ. The CDR3 has 18 residues.

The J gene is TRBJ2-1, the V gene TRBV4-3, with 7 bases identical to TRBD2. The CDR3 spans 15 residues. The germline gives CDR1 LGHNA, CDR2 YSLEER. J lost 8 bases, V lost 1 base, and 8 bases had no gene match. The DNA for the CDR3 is TGCGCCAGCAGCCAAGGACCCGGGGGGAACGATGAGCAGTTCTTC. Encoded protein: CASSQGPGGNDEQFF.

The CDR3 DNA reads as TGTGCCAGTAGACTCACCGAGAACACTGAAGCTTTCTTT. Translated: CASRLTENTEAFF. This chain uses TRBV19 with TRBJ1-1; the D is unclear. Germline loops: CDR1 LNHDA, CDR2 SQIVND (reference sequence). V was pared by 6 bases and J by 1 base, with 9 bases between. This CDR3 has 13 residues. The complete variable domain, with remaining parts taken from reference TRBV19 and TRBJ1-1, reads DGGITQSPKYLFRKEGQNVTLSCEQNLNHDAMYWYRQDPGQGLRLIYYSQIVNDFQKGDIAEGYSVSREKKESFPLTVTSAQKNPTAFYLCASRLTENTEAFFGQGTRLTVV.

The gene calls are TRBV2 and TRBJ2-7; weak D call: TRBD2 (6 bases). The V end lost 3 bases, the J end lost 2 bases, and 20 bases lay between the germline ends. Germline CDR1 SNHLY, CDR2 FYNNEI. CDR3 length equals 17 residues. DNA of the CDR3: TGTGCCAGCAGTGATGTGAGGGTCGGGAGCTTGCCCTACGAGCAGTACTTC. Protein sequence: CASSDVRVGSLPYEQYF.

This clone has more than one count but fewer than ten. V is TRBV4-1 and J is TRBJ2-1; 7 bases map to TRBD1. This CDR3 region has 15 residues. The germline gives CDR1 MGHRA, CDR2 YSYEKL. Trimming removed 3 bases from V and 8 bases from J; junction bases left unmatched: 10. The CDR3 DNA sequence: TGCGCCAGCAGCCATCCCTCGCAGGGGGTCCATGAGCAGTTCTTC. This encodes CASSHPSQGVHEQFF.

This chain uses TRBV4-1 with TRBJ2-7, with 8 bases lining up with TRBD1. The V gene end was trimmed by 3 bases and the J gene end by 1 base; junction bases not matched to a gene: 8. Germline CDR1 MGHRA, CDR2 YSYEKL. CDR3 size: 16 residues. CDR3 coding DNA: TGCGCCAGCAGCCATTCGGGACAGGTCGTTTCCTACGAGCAGTACTTC. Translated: CASSHSGQVVSYEQYF.

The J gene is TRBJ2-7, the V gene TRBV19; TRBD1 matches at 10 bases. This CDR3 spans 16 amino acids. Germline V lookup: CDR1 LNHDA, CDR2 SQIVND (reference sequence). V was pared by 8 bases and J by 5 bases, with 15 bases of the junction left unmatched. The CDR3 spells CASSRTYDRGLDEQYF. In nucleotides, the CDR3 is TGTGCCAGTTCCCGCACCTATGACAGGGGGCTAGACGAGCAGTACTTC.

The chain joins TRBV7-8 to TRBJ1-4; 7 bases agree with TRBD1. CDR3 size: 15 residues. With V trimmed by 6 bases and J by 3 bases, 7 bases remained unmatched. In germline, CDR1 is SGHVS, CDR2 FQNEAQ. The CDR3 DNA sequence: TGTGCCAGCAGTCCAAGGGGGACAGCTAATGAAAAACTGTTTTTT. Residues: CASSPRGTANEKLFF.

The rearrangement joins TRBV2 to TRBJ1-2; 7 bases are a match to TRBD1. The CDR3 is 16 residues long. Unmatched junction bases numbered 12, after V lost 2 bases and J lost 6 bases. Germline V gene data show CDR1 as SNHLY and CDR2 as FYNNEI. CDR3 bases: TGTGCCAGCAGTGAAAGAAGGGGACAGTTGGCGGATGGCTACACCTTC. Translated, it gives CASSERRGQLADGYTF.

CDR3 sequence reads: CASSPYRGRSEAFF. CDR3 DNA: TGCGCCAGCAGCCCCTACAGGGGAAGGAGTGAAGCTTTCTTT. The chain joins TRBV5-1 to TRBJ1-1; 7 bases are shared with TRBD1. V was pared by 4 bases and J by 7 bases, with 10 bases of the junction left unmatched. The CDR3 is 14 amino acids. The germline V gene has CDR1 SGHRS and CDR2 YFSETQ.

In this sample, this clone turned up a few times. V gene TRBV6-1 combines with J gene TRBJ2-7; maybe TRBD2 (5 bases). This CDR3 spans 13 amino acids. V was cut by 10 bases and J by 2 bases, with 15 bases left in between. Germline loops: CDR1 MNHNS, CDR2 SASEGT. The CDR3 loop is CATFRRFPYEQYF. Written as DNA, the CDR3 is TGTGCCACCTTCAGGAGGTTTCCCTACGAGCAGTACTTC.

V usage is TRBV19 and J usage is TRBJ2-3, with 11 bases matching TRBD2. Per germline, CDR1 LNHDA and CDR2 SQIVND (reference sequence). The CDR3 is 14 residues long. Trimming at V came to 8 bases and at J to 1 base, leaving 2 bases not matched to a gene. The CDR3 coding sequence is TGTGCCAGTGGGGGACTAGCGGGCACAGATACGCAGTATTTT. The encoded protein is CASGGLAGTDTQYF. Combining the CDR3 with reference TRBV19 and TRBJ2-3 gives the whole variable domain DGGITQSPKYLFRKEGQNVTLSCEQNLNHDAMYWYRQDPGQGLRLIYYSQIVNDFQKGDIAEGYSVSREKKESFPLTVTSAQKNPTAFYLCASGGLAGTDTQYFGPGTRLTVL.

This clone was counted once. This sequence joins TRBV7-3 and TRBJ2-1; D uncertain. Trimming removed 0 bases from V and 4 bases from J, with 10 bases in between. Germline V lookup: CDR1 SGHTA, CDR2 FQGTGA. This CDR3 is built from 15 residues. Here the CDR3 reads CASSLTQLPYNEQFF. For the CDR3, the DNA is TGTGCCAGCAGCTTAACACAGCTACCTTACAATGAGCAGTTCTTC.

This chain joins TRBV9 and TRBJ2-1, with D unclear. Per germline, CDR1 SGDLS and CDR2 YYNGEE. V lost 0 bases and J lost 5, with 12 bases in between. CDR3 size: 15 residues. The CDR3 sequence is CASSVGPPRNNEQFF. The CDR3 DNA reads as TGTGCCAGCAGCGTAGGGCCACCCCGTAACAATGAGCAGTTCTTC.

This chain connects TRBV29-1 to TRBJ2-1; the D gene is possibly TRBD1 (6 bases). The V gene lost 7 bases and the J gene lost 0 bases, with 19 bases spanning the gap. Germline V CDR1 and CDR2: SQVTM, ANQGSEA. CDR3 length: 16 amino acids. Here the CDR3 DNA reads TGCAGCGCTCTCTTACAGGGTCCAAGCTCCTACAATGAGCAGTTCTTC. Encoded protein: CSALLQGPSSYNEQFF.

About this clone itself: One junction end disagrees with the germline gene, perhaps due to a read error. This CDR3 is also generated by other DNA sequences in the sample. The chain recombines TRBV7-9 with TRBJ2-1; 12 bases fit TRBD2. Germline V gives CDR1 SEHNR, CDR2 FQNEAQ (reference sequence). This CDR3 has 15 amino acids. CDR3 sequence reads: CASSLAGGPYNEQFF. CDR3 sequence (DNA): TGTGCCAGCAGCCTAGCGGGGGGGCCATACAATGAGCAGTTCTTC. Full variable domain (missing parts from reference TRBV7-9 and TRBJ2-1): DTGVSQNPRHKITKRGQNVTFRCDPISEHNRLYWYRQTLGQGPEFLTYFQNEAQLEKSRLLSDRFSAERPKGSFSTLEIQRTEQGDSAMYLCASSLAGGPYNEQFFGPGTRLTVL.

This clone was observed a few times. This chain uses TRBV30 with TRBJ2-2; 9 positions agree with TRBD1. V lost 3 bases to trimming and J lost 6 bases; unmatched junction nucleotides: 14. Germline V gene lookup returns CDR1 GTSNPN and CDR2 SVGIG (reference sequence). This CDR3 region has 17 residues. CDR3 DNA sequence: TGTGCCTGGAGGGACAGGGGTCAGGGACGGGTTCCCGGGGAGCTGTTTTTT. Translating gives CAWRDRGQGRVPGELFF.

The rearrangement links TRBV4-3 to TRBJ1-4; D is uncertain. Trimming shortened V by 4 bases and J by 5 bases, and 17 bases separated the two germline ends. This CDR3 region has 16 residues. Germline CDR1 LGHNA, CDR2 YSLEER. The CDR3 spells CASSRSNGLRNEKLFF. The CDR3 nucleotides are TGCGCCAGCAGCCGAAGCAACGGACTGAGAAATGAAAAACTGTTTTTT.

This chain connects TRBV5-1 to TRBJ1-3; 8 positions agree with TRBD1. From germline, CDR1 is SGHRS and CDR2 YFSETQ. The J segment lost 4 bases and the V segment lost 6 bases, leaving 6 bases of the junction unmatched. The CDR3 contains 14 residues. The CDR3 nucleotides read TGCGCCAGCACCGGTGACAGGGGAGGAAACACCATATATTTT. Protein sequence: CASTGDRGGNTIYF.

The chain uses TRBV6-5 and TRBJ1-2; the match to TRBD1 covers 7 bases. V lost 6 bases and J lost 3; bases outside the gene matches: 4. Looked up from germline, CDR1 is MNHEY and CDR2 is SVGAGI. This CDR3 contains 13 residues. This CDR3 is CASSIQGHYGYTF. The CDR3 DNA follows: TGTGCCAGCAGCATACAGGGGCACTATGGCTACACCTTC.